This T cell receptor beta chain originates from a study of identical twins (dated by TCRdb to the mid-2010s). For the study in its entirety: The study deep-sequenced TCR alpha and beta repertoires from monozygotic twins, unrelated adults of various ages and cord blood to test whether fetal clonotypes persist. To rule out contamination, replicate twin experiments were performed at different times with different library preparation protocols. General conclusions and limits of the study: Compared with coincidental sharing between unrelated individuals, out-of-frame TCR alpha sequences shared between twins showed an excess of sequences with low generation probability. Abundant cord blood beta clonotypes had fewer insertions, young adult naive repertoires showed a similar but weaker trend, and memory repertoires showed no such trend. Recombination models systematically underestimated out-of-frame TCR alpha sharing in monozygotic twins but agreed with sharing between unrelated individuals. Because the same donors could not be followed over many years, the conclusions depended on cross-sectional statistical analysis. In beta out-of-frame sequences, excess twin sharing was weaker, because having fewer shared sequences lowered the signal-to-noise ratio. Zero-insertion analyses could be partly confounded by invariant T cells such as MAIT and iNKT, though diverse VJ usage argued against such confounding for most clonotypes.

Every donor was a healthy Caucasian. The twin cohort consisted of three pairs of female monozygotic twins, all aged roughly 18 to 30 years. CD4+ and CD8+ T cell populations were isolated with positive isolation kits from Invitrogen. Library prep was done by 5' RACE. Data came from an Illumina HiSeq 2000. A universal primer binding site was added through template switching, and the final cDNA carried a unique molecular identifier so that TCR cDNA molecules could be counted accurately. First-strand cDNA for TCR alpha and beta chains was synthesized from specific primers in the conserved constant-segment region. Each cDNA library was double barcoded, with a SMART-Mk sample barcode plus Illumina barcodes, to control for contamination. TruSeq adapter sequences, together with Illumina sample barcodes, were added in two successive PCR steps. TCR alpha and beta cDNA libraries were sequenced on the Illumina HiSeq platform with custom primers. For the original study's pipeline: MiGEC was used to process raw reads and extract unique molecular identifiers, and MiXCR was used to find CDR3 positions. For each individual, recombination models were inferred using an EM algorithm with the repgenHMM and IGoR tools. The tcR package in R was used for shared clonotype analysis, with sharing normalized by the product of cloneset sizes. To study raw recombination without the effects of thymic and clonal selection, out-of-frame nonproductive sequences were analyzed. In TCRdb, the public reads were trimmed at Q25 with fastp and aligned with MiXCR, with productive beta chains retained. Rows matching on CDR3 protein sequence are summarized as one entry with the most common DNA and genes. The V and J calls and clone size come from TCRdb's table, not from the authors' own analysis. The sample table contains hundreds of thousands of distinct CDR3 sequences; only one count was recorded for approximately 25% of them. The ten largest clones add up to 2.9% of the sample.

From the germline V gene, CDR1 is SNHLY and CDR2 is FYNNEI. The CDR3 sequence holds 11 residues, the cysteine and phenylalanine included. Just CDR3 DNA is preserved here, 33 bases in frame from base 1. Cut back by 3 bases and 11 bases, the V and J ends lie 10 bases apart. This clonotype was seen only a few times. Its antigen is not yet known. No much larger clonotype is one base removed from it; base qualities were not supplied. The same data also went into a second study, on T cells expressing NK-cell markers. Looking at the second paper: Three sorted T-cell subsets (CD3+CD56+NKG2C+, CD3+CD56+NKG2C- and CD3+CD56-NKG2C+) from under 10 donors had their TCR beta-chain repertoires profiled. Seven of the eight sequenced donors were HCMV-seropositive and one was HCMV-seronegative. In several experiments an anti-gammadeltaTCR antibody was added to restrict sorting to alphabetaTCR-expressing T cells. In a handful of donors, the dominant CD3+CD56+NKG2C+ clonotypes were found to rank among the top 10 CD8+ clonotypes and to make up roughly 1.0-7.0% of CD8+ T cells. Those dominant clonotypes were again the most abundant among CD3+CD56-NKG2C+ cells in a handful of donors, at roughly 28.3-60.1%. Whether the expanded NKG2C-expressing T cell clones were specific for HCMV antigens remained unclear. All eight donors whose samples were sequenced were randomly selected healthy volunteers, three of them men and five women. A commercial ELISA kit detecting HCMV-specific IgG in serum was used to determine HCMV serostatus. MIGEC was used to demultiplex reads and group the reads by UMI, and MiTCR was used to assemble and quantify clonotypes. To exclude erroneous sequences, any TCR cDNA sequence not supported by at least two reads was discarded. The tcR package was used for downstream repertoire analysis, with clonotypes matched between fractions based on CDR3 nucleotide sequence plus V segment. Antigen specificity was annotated against VDJdb with VDJmatch, allowing one amino acid substitution in CDR3.

This sequence uses TRBV2 and TRBJ2-5, with the D gene not clear enough to name. The sample was CD4+ T cells sorted from blood. The clonotype was recovered from a woman aged 18-29 years in good health. The nucleotide sequence reads TGTGCCAGCAGTGAGCAGATACCTCAGTACTTC. This codes for CASSEQIPQYF. The full variable domain, completed from the reference TRBV2 and TRBJ2-5 proteins outside the CDR3, reads EPEVTQTPSHQVTQMGQEVILRCVPISNHLYFYWYRQILGQKVEFLVSFYNNEISEKSEIFDDQFSVERPDGSNFTLKIRSTKLEDSAMYFCASSEQIPQYFGPGTRLLVL.